This T cell receptor beta chain was sequenced in a study of regulatory T cells in long-lasting Graves disease. Study-wide context: With positive TSH receptor antibodies and over 5 years of antithyroid drugs, Graves' disease was considered persistent.

The sample's time point: persistent/refractory GD, antithyroid drugs over 5 years with positive TRAb. From RNA extracted from PBMCs, the TCR library was made. The patient group derived from an endocrinology department in Xi'an, China. Arm-PCR of CDR3 regions and iRepertoire HTBI primers were the basis on which TCR beta libraries were built. TCRdb used MiXCR to reprocess the multiplex PCR reads, holding one entry per CDR3 protein. The data show around 400,000 distinct CDR3 sequences, about a quarter seen once. V lost 5 bases, J lost 0 bases, and 6 bases stayed unmatched. The CDR3 extends over 15 amino acids. From germline, CDR1 is LGHDT and CDR2 YNNKEL (reference sequence). This clonotype came up a few times. Its antigen is not identified. Points from the study as a whole: Those with persistent disease had in common more public clonotypes (more than 2,500) than new patients (approximately 990).

The sequenced sample was peripheral blood mononuclear cells (PBMCs), obtained when the disease was refractory, from a patient treated with antithyroid drugs. The sequence derives from a female donor with Graves disease. This rearrangement joins TRBV3-1 to TRBJ1-1; 7 bases fit TRBD1. CDR3: CASSGTGALNTEAFF. DNA of the CDR3: TGTGCCAGCAGCGGTACAGGGGCCTTGAACACTGAAGCTTTCTTT. The whole variable domain, remainder taken from reference TRBV3-1 and TRBJ1-1, is DTAVSQTPKYLVTQMGNDKSIKCEQNLGHDTMYWYKQDSKKFLKIMFSYNNKELIINETVPNRFSPKSPDKAHLNLHINSLELGDSAVYFCASSGTGALNTEAFFGQGTRLTVV.